This TCR beta chain was documented in a study of T cell repertoires in cytomegalovirus infection. As for this clonotype: Its cognate antigen is unknown.

TCRdb recomputed calls from the reads with MiXCR, one row per CDR3 protein. The profile shows around 900,000 distinct CDR3 sequences, approximately 31% of them singletons. Trimming cost V 8 bases and J 0 bases; bases outside gene matches: 12. The CDR3 has 16 amino acids. Germline lookup yields CDR1 MNHEY and CDR2 SVGAGI. The rearrangement joins TRBV6-5 to TRBJ1-1, with 7 positions matching TRBD1. This receptor was obtained from a human donor in good health (CMV status not recorded). Some clones in this sample may be carry-over from other donors' samples. The sample here was cultured CD8+ T cells from PBMCs, taken from culture after CMV antigen stimulation. DNA for the CDR3: TGTGCCAGCGGCTCCGGGACAGAGACCCTGAACACTGAAGCTTTCTTT. Translating gives CASGSGTETLNTEAFF.